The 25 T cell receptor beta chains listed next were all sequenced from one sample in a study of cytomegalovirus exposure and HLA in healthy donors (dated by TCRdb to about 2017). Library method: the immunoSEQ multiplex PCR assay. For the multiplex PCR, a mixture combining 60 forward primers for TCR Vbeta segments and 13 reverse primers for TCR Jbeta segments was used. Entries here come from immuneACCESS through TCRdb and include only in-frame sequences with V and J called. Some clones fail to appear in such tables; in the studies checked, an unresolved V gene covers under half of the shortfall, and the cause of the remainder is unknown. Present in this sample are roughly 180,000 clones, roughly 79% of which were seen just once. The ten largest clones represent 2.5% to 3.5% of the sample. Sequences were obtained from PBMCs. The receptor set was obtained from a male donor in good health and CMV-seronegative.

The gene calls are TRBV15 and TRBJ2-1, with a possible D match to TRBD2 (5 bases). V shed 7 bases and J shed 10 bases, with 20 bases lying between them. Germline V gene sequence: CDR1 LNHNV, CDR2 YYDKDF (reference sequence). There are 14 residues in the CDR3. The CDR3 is CATTLDYAGWEQFF. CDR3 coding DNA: TGTGCCACCACCCTCGACTATGCTGGATGGGAGCAGTTCTTC.

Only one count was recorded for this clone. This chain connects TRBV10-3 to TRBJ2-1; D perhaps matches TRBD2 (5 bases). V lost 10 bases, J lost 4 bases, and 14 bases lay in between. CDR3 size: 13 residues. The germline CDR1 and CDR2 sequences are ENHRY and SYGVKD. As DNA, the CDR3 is TGTGCCACGGGGTCCGGAGAGTACAATGAGCAGTTCTTC. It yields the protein CATGSGEYNEQFF.

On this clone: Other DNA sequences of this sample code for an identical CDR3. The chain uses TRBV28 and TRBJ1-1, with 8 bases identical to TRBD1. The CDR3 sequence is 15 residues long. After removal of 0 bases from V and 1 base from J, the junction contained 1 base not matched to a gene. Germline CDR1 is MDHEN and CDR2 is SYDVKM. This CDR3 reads CASSLWDRANTEAFF. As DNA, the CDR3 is TGTGCCAGCAGTTTATGGGACAGGGCGAACACTGAAGCTTTCTTT. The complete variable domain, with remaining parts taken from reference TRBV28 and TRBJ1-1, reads DVKVTQSSRYLVKRTGEKVFLECVQDMDHENMFWYRQDPGLGLRLIYFSYDVKMKEKGDIPEGYSVSREKKERFSLILESASTNQTSMYLCASSLWDRANTEAFFGQGTRLTVV.

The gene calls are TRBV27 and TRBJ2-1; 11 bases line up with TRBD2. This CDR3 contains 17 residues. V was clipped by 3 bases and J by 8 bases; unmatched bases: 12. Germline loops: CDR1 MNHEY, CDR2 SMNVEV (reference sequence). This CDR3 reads CASSFPVTSGSFHEQFF. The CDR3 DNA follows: TGTGCCAGCAGTTTCCCCGTCACTAGCGGGAGTTTCCATGAGCAGTTCTTC.

In DNA, the CDR3 is TGTGCCAGCAGTTGGGTTTCAACGGGAACCAATGAGCAGTTCTTC. The encoded protein is CASSWVSTGTNEQFF. The chain combines TRBV6-6 with TRBJ2-1, with D possibly TRBD2 on 5 matching bases. V was cut by 4 bases and J by 6 bases, with 16 bases left in between. Germline loops: CDR1 MNHNY, CDR2 SVGAGI (reference sequence). The CDR3 consists of 15 residues.

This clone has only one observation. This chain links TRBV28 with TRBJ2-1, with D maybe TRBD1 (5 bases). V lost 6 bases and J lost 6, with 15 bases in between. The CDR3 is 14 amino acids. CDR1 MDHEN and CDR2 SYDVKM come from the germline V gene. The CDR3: CASRTDSMVNEQFF. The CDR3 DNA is TGTGCCAGCAGGACAGACTCGATGGTCAATGAGCAGTTCTTC.

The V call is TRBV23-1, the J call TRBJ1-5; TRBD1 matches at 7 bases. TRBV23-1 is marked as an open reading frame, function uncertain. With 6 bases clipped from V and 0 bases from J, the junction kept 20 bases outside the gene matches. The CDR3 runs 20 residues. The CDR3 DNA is TGCGCCAGCAGCCACCCTCCAGACAGGGATGTGGGTCGTAGCAATCAGCCCCAGCATTTT. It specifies CASSHPPDRDVGRSNQPQHF.

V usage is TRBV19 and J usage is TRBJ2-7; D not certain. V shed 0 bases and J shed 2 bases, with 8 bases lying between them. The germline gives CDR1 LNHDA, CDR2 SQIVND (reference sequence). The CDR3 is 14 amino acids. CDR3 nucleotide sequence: TGTGCCAGTAGTATAGATTTCTCCGCCTACGAGCAGTACTTC. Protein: CASSIDFSAYEQYF.

The CDR3 loop reads CASSYSTDSNQPQHF. CDR3 DNA: TGTGCCAGCAGTTACTCCACAGATAGCAATCAGCCCCAGCATTTT. The V gene is TRBV6-5, the J gene TRBJ1-5; D uncertain. Germline CDR1 is MNHEY and CDR2 is SVGAGI. The CDR3 runs 15 residues. V lost 0 bases to trimming and J lost 0 bases, with 6 bases between them.

In nucleotides, the CDR3 is TGTGCCAGCAGTGAATGGAGTAGCAATCAGCCCCAGCATTTT. Translated, it gives CASSEWSSNQPQHF. V usage is TRBV2 and J usage is TRBJ1-5; D unclear. V lost 2 bases, J lost 0 bases, and 5 bases lay in between. Germline V gene lookup returns CDR1 SNHLY and CDR2 FYNNEI. The CDR3 is 14 amino acids.

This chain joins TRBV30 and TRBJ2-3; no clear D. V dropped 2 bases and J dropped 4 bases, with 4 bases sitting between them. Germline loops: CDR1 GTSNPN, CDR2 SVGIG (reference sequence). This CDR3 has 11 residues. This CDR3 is CAWSRADTQYF. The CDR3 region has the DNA TGTGCCTGGAGTCGCGCAGATACGCAGTATTTT.

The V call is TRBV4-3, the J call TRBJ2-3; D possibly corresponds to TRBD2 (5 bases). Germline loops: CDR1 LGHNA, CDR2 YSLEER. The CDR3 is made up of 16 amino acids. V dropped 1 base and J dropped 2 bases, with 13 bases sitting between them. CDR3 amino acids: CASSQGTGLFTDTQYF. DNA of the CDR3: TGCGCCAGCAGCCAAGGAACGGGGTTGTTCACAGATACGCAGTATTTT.

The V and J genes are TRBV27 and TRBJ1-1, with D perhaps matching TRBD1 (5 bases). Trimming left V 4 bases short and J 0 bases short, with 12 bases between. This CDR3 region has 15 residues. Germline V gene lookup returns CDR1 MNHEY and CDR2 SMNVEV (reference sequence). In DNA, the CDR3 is TGTGCCAGCAGTTGGGAGGGACGGATGAACACTGAAGCTTTCTTT. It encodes CASSWEGRMNTEAFF.

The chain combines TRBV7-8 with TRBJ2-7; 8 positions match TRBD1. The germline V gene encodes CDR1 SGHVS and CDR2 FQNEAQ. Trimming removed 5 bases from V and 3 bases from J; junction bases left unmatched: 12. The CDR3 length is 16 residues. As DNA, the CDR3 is TGTGCCAGCAGCGTATCACCGGGACAGGAACTCTACGAGCAGTACTTC. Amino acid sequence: CASSVSPGQELYEQYF.

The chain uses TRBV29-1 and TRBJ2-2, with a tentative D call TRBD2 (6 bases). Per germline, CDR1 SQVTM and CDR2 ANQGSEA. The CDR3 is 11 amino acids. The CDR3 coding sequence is TGCAGTGCCTGGGAGGTCGGGGAGCTGTTTTTT. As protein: CSAWEVGELFF.

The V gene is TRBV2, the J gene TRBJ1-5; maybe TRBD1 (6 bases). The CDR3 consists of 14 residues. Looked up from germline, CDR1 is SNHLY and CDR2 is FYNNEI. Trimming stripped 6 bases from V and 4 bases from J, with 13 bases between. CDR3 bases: TGTGCCAGCAGCCGCACAGGGTTGAATCAGCCCCAGCATTTT. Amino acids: CASSRTGLNQPQHF.

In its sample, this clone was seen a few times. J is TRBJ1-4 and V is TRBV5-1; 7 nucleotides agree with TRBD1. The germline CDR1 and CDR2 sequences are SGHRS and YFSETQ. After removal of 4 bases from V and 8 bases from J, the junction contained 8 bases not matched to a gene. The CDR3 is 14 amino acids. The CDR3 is CASSPDRIGEKLFF. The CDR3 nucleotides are TGCGCCAGCAGCCCGGACAGGATTGGAGAAAAACTGTTTTTT.

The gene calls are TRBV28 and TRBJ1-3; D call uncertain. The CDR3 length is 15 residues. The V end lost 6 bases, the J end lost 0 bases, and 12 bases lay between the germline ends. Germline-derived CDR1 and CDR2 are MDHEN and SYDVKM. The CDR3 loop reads CASRLAVNSGNTIYF. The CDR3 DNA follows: TGTGCCAGCAGGCTGGCTGTCAACTCTGGAAACACCATATATTTT.

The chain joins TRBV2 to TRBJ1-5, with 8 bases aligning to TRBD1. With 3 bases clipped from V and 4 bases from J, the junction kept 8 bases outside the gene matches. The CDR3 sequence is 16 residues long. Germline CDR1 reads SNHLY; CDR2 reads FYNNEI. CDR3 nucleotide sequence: TGTGCCAGCAGTGAGGACAGGGTACTAAAGAATCAGCCCCAGCATTTT. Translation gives CASSEDRVLKNQPQHF.

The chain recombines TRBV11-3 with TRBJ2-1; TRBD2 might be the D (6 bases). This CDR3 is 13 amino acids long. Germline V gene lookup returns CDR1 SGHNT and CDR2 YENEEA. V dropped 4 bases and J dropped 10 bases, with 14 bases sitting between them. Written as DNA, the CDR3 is TGTGCCAGCAGCTCCGGGACTCCCGCGGAGCAGTTCTTC. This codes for CASSSGTPAEQFF.

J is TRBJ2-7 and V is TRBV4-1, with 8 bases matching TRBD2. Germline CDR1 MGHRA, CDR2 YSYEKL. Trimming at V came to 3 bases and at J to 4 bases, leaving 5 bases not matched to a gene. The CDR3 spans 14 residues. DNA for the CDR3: TGCGCCAGCAGCCATCCAGCGGGGGATTACGAGCAGTACTTC. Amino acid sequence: CASSHPAGDYEQYF.

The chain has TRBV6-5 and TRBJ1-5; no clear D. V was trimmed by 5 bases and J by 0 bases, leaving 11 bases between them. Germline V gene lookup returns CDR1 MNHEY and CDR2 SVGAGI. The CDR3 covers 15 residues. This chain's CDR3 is CASSGVGTSNQPQHF. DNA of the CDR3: TGTGCCAGCAGTGGAGTGGGTACTAGCAATCAGCCCCAGCATTTT.

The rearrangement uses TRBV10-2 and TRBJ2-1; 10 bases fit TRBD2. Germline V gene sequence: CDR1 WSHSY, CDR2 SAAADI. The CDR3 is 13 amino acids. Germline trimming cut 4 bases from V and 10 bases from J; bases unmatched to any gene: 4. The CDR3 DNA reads TGCGCCAGCAGTGCGGGACTAGCGTGGGAGCAGTTCTTC. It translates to CASSAGLAWEQFF.

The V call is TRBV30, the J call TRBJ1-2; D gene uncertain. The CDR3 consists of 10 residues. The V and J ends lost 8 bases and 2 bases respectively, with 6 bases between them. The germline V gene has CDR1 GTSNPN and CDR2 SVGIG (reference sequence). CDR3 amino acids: CAAQNYGYTF. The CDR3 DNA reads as TGTGCCGCACAGAACTATGGCTACACCTTC.

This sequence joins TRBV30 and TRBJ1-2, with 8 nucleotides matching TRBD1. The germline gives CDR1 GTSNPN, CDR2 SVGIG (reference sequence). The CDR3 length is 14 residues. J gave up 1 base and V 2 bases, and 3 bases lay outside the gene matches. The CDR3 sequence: CAWSWTGINYGYTF. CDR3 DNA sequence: TGTGCCTGGAGTTGGACAGGGATTAACTATGGCTACACCTTC.